The 25 T cell receptor beta chains below were found in one sample sequenced in a study of identifying expanded T cells in peripheral blood. Profiling relied on immunoSEQ multiplex PCR, and the TCRdb table lists in-frame clones only, not all of them. The table lists 70,000 to 100,000 clones, around 88% of them singletons. Material for sequencing was blood. Receptors were obtained from a person between 18 and 69 years old in good health.

The chain employs TRBV7-9 and TRBJ1-2; maybe TRBD1 (5 bases). V shed 3 bases and J shed 7 bases, with 15 bases lying between them. Germline V gene data show CDR1 as SEHNR and CDR2 as FQNEAQ (reference sequence). The CDR3 runs 14 residues. The DNA of the CDR3 is TGTGCCAGCAGCTTCTTGGGTGAGGGGCCTGGCTACACCTTC. Its protein product is CASSFLGEGPGYTF.

The chain joins TRBV18 to TRBJ2-5, with 8 bases identical to TRBD1. There are 17 residues in the CDR3. Germline trimming cut 3 bases from V and 5 bases from J; bases unmatched to any gene: 14. In germline, CDR1 is KGHSH, CDR2 LQKENI. CDR3 DNA sequence: TGTGCCAGCTCACCTGGAGACAGGGGATTCGTCGGTGAGACCCAGTACTTC. The encoded protein is CASSPGDRGFVGETQYF.

This clone was seen once. The V call is TRBV7-9, the J call TRBJ2-7, with a weak D call TRBD1 (5 bases). This CDR3 has 15 amino acids. V gave up 1 base and J gave up 2 bases, with 12 bases separating them. Germline V gene lookup returns CDR1 SEHNR and CDR2 FQNEAQ (reference sequence). CDR3 sequence reads: CASSLVIQGTYEQYF. The DNA for the CDR3 is TGTGCCAGCAGCTTAGTTATTCAGGGTACCTACGAGCAGTACTTC.

Only a few counts were recorded for this clone. The rearrangement uses TRBV2 and TRBJ2-5, with 7 bases fitting TRBD2. The CDR3 runs 15 residues. V was clipped by 6 bases and J by 8 bases; unmatched bases: 15. Germline V lookup: CDR1 SNHLY, CDR2 FYNNEI. The CDR3 sequence is CASRVIITGGSTQYF. CDR3 bases: TGTGCCAGCAGAGTGATTATAACAGGCGGGAGCACCCAGTACTTC.

V and J are TRBV6-5 and TRBJ1-2; TRBD1 matches at 9 bases. CDR3 size: 13 residues. CDR1 is MNHEY and CDR2 is SVGAGI in the germline V gene. V was pared by 2 bases and J by 8 bases, with 3 bases of the junction left unmatched. The CDR3 nucleotides are TGTGCCAGCAGTTACGGGGACAGGGCCGGCTACACCTTC. Its protein is CASSYGDRAGYTF.

The chain has TRBV18 and TRBJ1-5, with a tentative D call TRBD1 (6 bases). This CDR3 is 14 amino acids long. CDR1 is KGHSH and CDR2 is LQKENI in the germline V gene. The ends were cut back, 6 bases at V and 9 bases at J, with 18 bases in the middle. The CDR3: CASSLRDTLWPQHF. As DNA, the CDR3 is TGTGCCAGCTCGCTCCGGGACACCCTTTGGCCCCAGCATTTT.

The rearrangement links TRBV6-5 to TRBJ1-1; TRBD1 might be the D (5 bases). With 6 bases removed from V and 4 bases from J, the gap between germline ends came to 15 bases. CDR3 length: 14 residues. Per the germline V gene, CDR1 is MNHEY and CDR2 is SVGAGI. CDR3 protein: CASSFTQASTEAFF. The CDR3 region has the DNA TGTGCCAGCAGCTTTACACAGGCGAGCACTGAAGCTTTCTTT.

The J gene is TRBJ2-5, the V gene TRBV7-9, with D perhaps given as TRBD1 or TRBD2 (5 bases each). The V end lost 5 bases, the J end lost 4 bases, and 23 bases lay between the germline ends. The CDR3 is made up of 17 amino acids. The germline V gene has CDR1 SEHNR and CDR2 FQNEAQ (reference sequence). The CDR3 coding sequence is TGTGCCAGCAGCCATAAGTACGGGACGACTGGAGGAGAGACCCAGTACTTC. This codes for CASSHKYGTTGGETQYF.

The gene calls are TRBV29-1 and TRBJ1-1, with D maybe TRBD1 (6 bases). The CDR3 spans 12 residues. The germline V gene encodes CDR1 SQVTM and CDR2 ANQGSEA. Trimming removed 7 bases at V and 0 bases at J, with 9 bases between. The CDR3 nucleotides are TGCAGCGCTTGGACAGTGAACACTGAAGCTTTCTTT. Protein product: CSAWTVNTEAFF.

The DNA of the CDR3 is TGTGCCTGGAGTGGGATCGTTGGAGGTTTTCTCTACACCTTC. Amino acids: CAWSGIVGGFLYTF. The rearrangement uses TRBV30 and TRBJ1-2; D is ambiguous. There are 14 residues in the CDR3. The V end lost 1 base, the J end lost 10 bases, and 19 bases lay between the germline ends. Germline CDR1 GTSNPN, CDR2 SVGIG (reference sequence).

The gene calls are TRBV5-6 and TRBJ1-1; possible D gene TRBD1, 6 bases. The CDR3 runs to 15 residues. CDR1 is SGHDT, CDR2 YYEEEE, per germline. The ends were cut back, 4 bases at V and 1 base at J, with 14 bases in the middle. This chain's CDR3 is CASSPTFRGNTEAFF. In DNA, the CDR3 is TGTGCCAGCAGCCCCACTTTCAGGGGGAACACTGAAGCTTTCTTT.

This clone was recorded a few times. This rearrangement joins TRBV10-3 to TRBJ2-7; the D gene is possibly TRBD2 (5 bases). V lost 3 bases, J lost 5 bases, and 11 bases lay in between. Germline loops: CDR1 ENHRY, CDR2 SYGVKD. The CDR3 spans 13 residues. The CDR3 nucleotides are TGTGCCATCAGTGAAAGGTACGGGGACGAGCAGTACTTC. Its translation: CAISERYGDEQYF.

The chain recombines TRBV10-2 with TRBJ1-2, with D possibly TRBD1 on 5 matching bases. The length of the CDR3 is 13 residues. The germline CDR1 and CDR2 sequences are WSHSY and SAAADI. The germline V and J ends were trimmed by 6 bases and 8 bases, with 16 bases remaining between them. The CDR3 here is CASSPGPLGGYTF. For the CDR3, the DNA is TGCGCCAGCAGCCCGGGACCCCTGGGCGGCTACACCTTC.

The J gene is TRBJ2-3, the V gene TRBV7-3; TRBD2 aligns across 9 bases. The V gene end was trimmed by 3 bases and the J gene end by 0 bases; junction bases not matched to a gene: 13. The CDR3 covers 19 residues. Germline V lookup: CDR1 SGHTA, CDR2 FQGTGA. CDR3 DNA sequence: TGTGCCAGCAGCTTCACTAGCGGGCATACACTTCCTAGCACAGATACGCAGTATTTT. Translation gives CASSFTSGHTLPSTDTQYF.

This chain links TRBV18 with TRBJ1-4; D is undetermined. V was shortened by 3 bases and J by 0 bases, with 20 bases between the two germline ends. The CDR3 length is 19 residues. CDR1 and CDR2 from the germline V gene are KGHSH and LQKENI. CDR3 amino acids: CASSPARGGPRATNEKLFF. The CDR3 DNA reads TGTGCCAGCTCACCTGCACGAGGAGGTCCCCGTGCAACTAATGAAAAACTGTTTTTT.

The sample holds one count of this clone. Written as DNA, the CDR3 is TGTGCCAGCACCCCGGAAGGACAAAACACCGGGGAGCTGTTTTTT. Amino acid sequence: CASTPEGQNTGELFF. V is TRBV11-2 and J is TRBJ2-2; D might be TRBD1 (5 bases). CDR3 length: 15 residues. Germline assignment: CDR1 SGHAT and CDR2 FQNNGV. V lost 7 bases and J 2 bases, leaving 14 bases between the germline ends.

V is TRBV2 and J is TRBJ2-1; D is unresolved. V lost 7 bases, J lost 1 base, and 11 bases lay in between. The CDR3 extends over 14 amino acids. Per the germline V gene, CDR1 is SNHLY and CDR2 is FYNNEI. The CDR3 DNA reads as TGTGCCAGCACGTCAGGCTTATCCTACAATGAGCAGTTCTTC. Protein sequence: CASTSGLSYNEQFF.

The rearrangement uses TRBV6-5 and TRBJ2-2; D perhaps matches TRBD1 (6 bases). V was pared by 2 bases and J by 0 bases, with 7 bases between. Per the germline V gene, CDR1 is MNHEY and CDR2 is SVGAGI. The CDR3 contains 15 residues. CDR3 nucleotide sequence: TGTGCCAGCAGTTACGACAGGTCGAACACCGGGGAGCTGTTTTTT. Encoded protein: CASSYDRSNTGELFF.

The chain joins TRBV23-1 to TRBJ2-7; D is possibly TRBD1 (5 bases). TRBV23-1 is treated as an ORF (open reading frame) with a function not yet certain. The CDR3 covers 15 residues. Between the trimmed V and J ends, which lost 1 base and 3 bases, there was a span of 13 bases. The DNA for the CDR3 is TGCGCCAGCAGTCAATTGACAGCCTATTACTACGAGCAGTACTTC. It yields the protein CASSQLTAYYYEQYF.

This chain links TRBV2 with TRBJ1-1; TRBD1 matches 7 bases. CDR3 length: 15 residues. Trimming removed 6 bases from V and 4 bases from J; junction bases left unmatched: 11. Germline V CDR1 and CDR2: SNHLY, FYNNEI. Here the CDR3 DNA reads TGTGCCAGCAGCCTAGGGGGCGCCTTAGGCACTGAAGCTTTCTTT. Translating gives CASSLGGALGTEAFF.

The chain is built from TRBV5-4 and TRBJ1-1; 8 nucleotides align to TRBD1. V was clipped by 4 bases and J by 7 bases; unmatched bases: 6. Looked up from germline, CDR1 is SGHNT and CDR2 is YYREEE (reference sequence). This CDR3 contains 13 residues. CDR3 sequence reads: CASSIGQGREAFF. The CDR3, as DNA: TGTGCCAGCAGCATTGGACAGGGCCGTGAAGCTTTCTTT.

The chain links TRBV5-1 to TRBJ2-1, with unresolved D. V dropped 5 bases and J dropped 8 bases, with 8 bases sitting between them. Germline V lookup: CDR1 SGHRS, CDR2 YFSETQ. The CDR3 is 11 amino acids. The CDR3 coding sequence is TGCGCCAGCAGTGGCGAGTATGAGCAGTTCTTC. This gives the protein CASSGEYEQFF.

The sample holds one count of this clone. The rearrangement uses TRBV7-9 and TRBJ2-1; 8 nucleotides agree with TRBD1. Germline CDR1 reads SEHNR; CDR2 reads FQNEAQ (reference sequence). J was trimmed by 7 bases and V by 5 bases; bases with no gene match: 10. This CDR3 has 15 residues. In nucleotides, the CDR3 is TGTGCCAGCAGCCGTGACAGGGGCGGTGGGAATGAGCAGTTCTTC. Its translation is CASSRDRGGGNEQFF.

This clone was found a few times. The same CDR3 arises from other DNA sequences in this sample as well. This chain connects TRBV7-6 to TRBJ2-2, with 8 bases fitting TRBD1. Trimming cost V 5 bases and J 5 bases; bases outside gene matches: 7. This CDR3 has 15 residues. Germline lookup yields CDR1 SGHVS and CDR2 FNYEAQ. The CDR3 region is CASSPGQGGTGELFF. In DNA, the CDR3 is TGTGCCAGCAGCCCCGGACAGGGTGGAACCGGGGAGCTGTTTTTT.

This chain joins TRBV6-5 and TRBJ1-2, with D perhaps matching TRBD1 (5 bases). This CDR3 contains 14 residues. Germline loops: CDR1 MNHEY, CDR2 SVGAGI. The V end was cut by 7 bases, the J end by 6 bases, with 18 bases between. The CDR3 region is CASIPWGVSDGYTF. In nucleotides, the CDR3 is TGTGCCAGCATCCCCTGGGGGGTGAGTGATGGCTACACCTTC.